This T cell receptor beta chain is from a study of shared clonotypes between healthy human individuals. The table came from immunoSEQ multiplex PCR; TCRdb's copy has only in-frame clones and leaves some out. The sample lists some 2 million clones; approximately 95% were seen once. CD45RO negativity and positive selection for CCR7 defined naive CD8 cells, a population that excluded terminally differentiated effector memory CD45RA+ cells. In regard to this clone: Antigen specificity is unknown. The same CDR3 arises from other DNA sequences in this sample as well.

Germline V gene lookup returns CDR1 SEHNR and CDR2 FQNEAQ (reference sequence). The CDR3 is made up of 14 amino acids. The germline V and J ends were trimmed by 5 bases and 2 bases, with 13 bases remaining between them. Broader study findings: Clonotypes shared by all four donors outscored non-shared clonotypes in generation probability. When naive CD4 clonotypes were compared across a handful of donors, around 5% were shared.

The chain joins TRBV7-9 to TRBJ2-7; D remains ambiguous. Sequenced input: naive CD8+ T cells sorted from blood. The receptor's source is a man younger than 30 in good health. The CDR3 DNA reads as TGTGCCAGCAGCCCACGTACTGGGGCCTACGAGCAGTACTTC. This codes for CASSPRTGAYEQYF.